These T cell receptor beta chains were read from a single sample in a study of T cells after yellow fever vaccination. One entry per CDR3 protein, called by TCRdb with MiXCR from the 5' RACE reads. The sample carries approximately 600,000 distinct CDR3 sequences, roughly an eighth recorded once. The source was PBMCs, collected on the day of the yellow fever booster vaccination. The receptors stem from a man aged 25 to 40 who received the YFV17D yellow fever vaccine. Both conserved end residues are part of each CDR3. The D gene is left open where the match is weak. The size of a clone is reported for some rows only, either as once, few or many, or as a class for expanded clones.

CDR3 | DNA | J | V | D | size
CSKGVGEKLFF | TGCAGTAAGGGGGTAGGAGAAAAACTGTTTTTT | TRBJ1-4 | TRBV20-1 | NA | few
CASSQPNRSYEQYF | TGTGCCAGCAGCCAGCCCAACAGGTCCTACGAGCAGTACTTC | TRBJ2-7 | TRBV14 | NA | few
CASRSDYYEQYF | TGTGCCAGTAGATCGGATTACTACGAGCAGTACTTC | TRBJ2-7 | TRBV19 | NA | many
CASSMAGQTYEQYF | TGTGCCAGTAGTATGGCGGGACAAACCTACGAGCAGTACTTC | TRBJ2-7 | TRBV19 | NA | few
CASSFDGYGYTF | TGTGCCAGCAGCTTCGACGGATATGGCTACACCTTC | TRBJ1-2 | TRBV7-9 | NA | many
CASSDVGVTYEQYF | TGTGCCAGCAGTGATGTGGGGGTGACCTACGAGCAGTACTTC | TRBJ2-7 | TRBV6-2/TRBV6-3 | NA | NA
CSGGGTTNEKLFF | TGCAGTGGGGGCGGGACAACTAATGAAAAACTGTTTTTT | TRBJ1-4 | TRBV20-1 | NA | few
CASRQLNSPLHF | TGTGCCAGCAGACAGCTCAATTCACCCCTCCACTTT | TRBJ1-6 | TRBV27 | NA | NA
CASSRPGDADTQYF | TGCGCCAGCAGCAGGCCGGGAGACGCAGATACGCAGTATTTT | TRBJ2-3 | TRBV5-1 | NA | NA
CASSVGPPGSEAFF | TGTGCCAGCAGCGTAGGCCCCCCAGGGTCCGAAGCTTTCTTT | TRBJ1-1 | TRBV9 | NA | many
CASSLHRVFNTEAFF | TGTGCCAGCAGTTTACACAGGGTGTTTAACACTGAAGCTTTCTTT | TRBJ1-1 | TRBV27 | NA | NA
CASSPTRGFSGTRRETQYF | TGTGCCAGCAGTCCCACCCGCGGTTTTAGCGGGACAAGGCGGGAGACCCAGTACTTC | TRBJ2-5 | TRBV27 | TRBD2 | NA
CSGVKSMNTEAFF | TGCAGCGGTGTTAAATCCATGAACACTGAAGCTTTCTTT | TRBJ1-1 | TRBV29-1 | NA | many
CATSGQIEAGDGTGELFF | TGTGCCACCAGTGGCCAAATCGAAGCGGGAGATGGCACCGGGGAGCTGTTTTTT | TRBJ2-2 | TRBV24-1 | TRBD2 | few
CASSLMSGAVNTF | TGTGCCAGCAGCTTAATGAGCGGAGCAGTCAACACCTTC | TRBJ1-2 | TRBV7-9 | NA | few
CASSPPVRGRPGELFF | TGTGCCAGCAGCCCCCCGGTTCGGGGGCGACCCGGGGAGCTGTTTTTT | TRBJ2-2 | TRBV6-1 | NA | many
CSAPESGKYQETQYF | TGCAGTGCCCCAGAGAGCGGGAAGTACCAAGAGACCCAGTACTTC | TRBJ2-5 | TRBV20-1 | TRBD2 | NA
CASSDTGSISGELFF | TGTGCCAGCAGTGACACAGGGAGTATTTCCGGGGAGCTGTTTTTT | TRBJ2-2 | TRBV25-1 | NA | few
CASSMFIQGENIQYF | TGTGCCAGTAGTATGTTTATACAGGGGGAAAACATTCAGTACTTC | TRBJ2-4 | TRBV19 | TRBD1 | few
CATSDRQSQETQYF | TGTGCCACCAGTGATCGACAGTCTCAAGAGACCCAGTACTTC | TRBJ2-5 | TRBV24-1 | NA | NA
CATSSPGLAGGQNQFF | TGTGCCACCAGCAGCCCGGGACTAGCGGGAGGTCAAAACCAGTTCTTC | TRBJ2-1 | TRBV15 | TRBD2 | NA
CASSQSTVADREQFF | TGTGCCAGCAGCCAGTCGACAGTCGCAGACAGGGAGCAGTTCTTC | TRBJ2-1 | TRBV7-6 | NA | few
CASSPGLPPDEQFF | TGTGCCAGCAGCCCGGGACTCCCCCCCGATGAGCAGTTCTTC | TRBJ2-1 | TRBV7-9 | NA | NA
CASSYPPGKETQYF | TGTGCCAGCAGTTATCCTCCGGGGAAAGAGACCCAGTACTTC | TRBJ2-5 | TRBV6-2/TRBV6-3 | NA | few
CASSPWTSGTSYNEQFF | TGTGCCAGCAGCCCATGGACTAGCGGGACCTCCTACAATGAGCAGTTCTTC | TRBJ2-1 | TRBV9 | TRBD2 | NA
CSAPPDADFNIQYF | TGCAGTGCCCCCCCGGATGCCGATTTTAACATTCAGTACTTC | TRBJ2-4 | TRBV20-1 | NA | NA
CASSPLSGVTDTQYF | TGTGCCAGCAGCCCACTCAGCGGGGTCACAGATACGCAGTATTTT | TRBJ2-3 | TRBV7-3 | TRBD2 | NA
CASSVGAGWNTGELFF | TGTGCCAGCAGCGTAGGGGCTGGCTGGAACACCGGGGAGCTGTTTTTT | TRBJ2-2 | TRBV9 | NA | many
CASGVLAGGHDTDTQYF | TGTGCCAGCGGGGTCCTAGCGGGAGGTCACGACACAGATACGCAGTATTTT | TRBJ2-3 | TRBV21-1 | NA | NA